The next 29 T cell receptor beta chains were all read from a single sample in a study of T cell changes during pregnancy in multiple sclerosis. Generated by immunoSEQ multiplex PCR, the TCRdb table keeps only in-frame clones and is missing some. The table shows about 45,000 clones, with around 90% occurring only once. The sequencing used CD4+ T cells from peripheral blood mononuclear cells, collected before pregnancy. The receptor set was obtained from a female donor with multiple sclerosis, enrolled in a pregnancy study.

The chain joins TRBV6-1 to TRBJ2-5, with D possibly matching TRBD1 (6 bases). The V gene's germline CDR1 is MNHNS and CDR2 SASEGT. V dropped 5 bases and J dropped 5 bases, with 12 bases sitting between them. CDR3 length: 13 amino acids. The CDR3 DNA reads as TGTGCCAGCAGTCCACAGGGCCGGGAGACCCAGTACTTC. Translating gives CASSPQGRETQYF.

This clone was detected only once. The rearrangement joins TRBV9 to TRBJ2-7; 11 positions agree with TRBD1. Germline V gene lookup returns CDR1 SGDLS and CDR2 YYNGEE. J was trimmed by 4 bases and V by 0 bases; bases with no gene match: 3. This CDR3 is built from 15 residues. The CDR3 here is CASSVGTGGSYEQYF. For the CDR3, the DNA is TGTGCCAGCAGCGTAGGGACAGGGGGCTCTTACGAGCAGTACTTC.

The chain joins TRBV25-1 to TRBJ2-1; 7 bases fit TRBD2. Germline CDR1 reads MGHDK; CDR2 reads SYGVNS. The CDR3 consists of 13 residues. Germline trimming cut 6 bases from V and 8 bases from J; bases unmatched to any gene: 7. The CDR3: CASSGLAADEQFF. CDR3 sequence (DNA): TGTGCCAGCAGCGGGCTAGCGGCCGATGAGCAGTTCTTC.

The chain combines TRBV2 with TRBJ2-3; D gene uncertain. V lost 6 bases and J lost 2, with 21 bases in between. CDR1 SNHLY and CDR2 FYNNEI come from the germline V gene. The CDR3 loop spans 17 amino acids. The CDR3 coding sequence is TGTGCCAGCAGGCGTCCAAGGAGCGTTGGATTCACAGATACGCAGTATTTT. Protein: CASRRPRSVGFTDTQYF.

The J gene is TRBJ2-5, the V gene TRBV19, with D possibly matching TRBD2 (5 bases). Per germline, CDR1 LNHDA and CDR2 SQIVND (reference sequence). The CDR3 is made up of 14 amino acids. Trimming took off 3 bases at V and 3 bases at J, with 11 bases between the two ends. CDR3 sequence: CASSIRSGKETQYF. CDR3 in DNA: TGTGCCAGTAGTATTCGTTCCGGGAAAGAGACCCAGTACTTC.

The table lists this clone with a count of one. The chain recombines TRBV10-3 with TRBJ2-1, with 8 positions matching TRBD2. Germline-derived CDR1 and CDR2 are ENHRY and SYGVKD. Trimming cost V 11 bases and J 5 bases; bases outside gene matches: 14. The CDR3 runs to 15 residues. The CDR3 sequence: CASGGVAGSDNEQFF. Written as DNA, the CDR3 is TGTGCCTCGGGGGGGGTAGCGGGATCGGACAATGAGCAGTTCTTC.

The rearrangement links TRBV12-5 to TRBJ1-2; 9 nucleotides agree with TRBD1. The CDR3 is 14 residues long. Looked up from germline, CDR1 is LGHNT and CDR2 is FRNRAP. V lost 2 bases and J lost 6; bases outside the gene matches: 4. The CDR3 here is CASGLPRTGDGYTF. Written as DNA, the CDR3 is TGTGCTAGTGGTTTGCCCCGGACAGGGGATGGCTACACCTTC.

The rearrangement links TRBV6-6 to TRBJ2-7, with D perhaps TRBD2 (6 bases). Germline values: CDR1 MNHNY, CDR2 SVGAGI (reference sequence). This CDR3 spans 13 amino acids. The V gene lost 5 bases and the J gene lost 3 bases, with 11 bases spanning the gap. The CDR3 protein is CASSPRGNYEQYF. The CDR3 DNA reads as TGTGCCAGCAGTCCTCGGGGGAACTACGAGCAGTACTTC.

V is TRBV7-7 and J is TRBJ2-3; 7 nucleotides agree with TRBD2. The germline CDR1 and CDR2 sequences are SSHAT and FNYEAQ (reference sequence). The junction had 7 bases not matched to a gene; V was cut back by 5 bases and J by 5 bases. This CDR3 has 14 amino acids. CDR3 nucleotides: TGTGCCAGCAGCCCCGGACTAGTCGGAGATACGCAGTATTTT. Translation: CASSPGLVGDTQYF.

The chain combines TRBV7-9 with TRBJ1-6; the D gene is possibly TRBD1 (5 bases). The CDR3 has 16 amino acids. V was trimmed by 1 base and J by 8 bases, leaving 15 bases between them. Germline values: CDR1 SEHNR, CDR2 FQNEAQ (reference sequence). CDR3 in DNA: TGTGCCAGCAGCTTAGAGGCGGGGCGCAGGGATTCACCCCTCCACTTT. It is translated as CASSLEAGRRDSPLHF. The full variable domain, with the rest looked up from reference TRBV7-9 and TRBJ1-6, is DTGVSQNPRHKITKRGQNVTFRCDPISEHNRLYWYRQTLGQGPEFLTYFQNEAQLEKSRLLSDRFSAERPKGSFSTLEIQRTEQGDSAMYLCASSLEAGRRDSPLHFGNGTRLTVT.

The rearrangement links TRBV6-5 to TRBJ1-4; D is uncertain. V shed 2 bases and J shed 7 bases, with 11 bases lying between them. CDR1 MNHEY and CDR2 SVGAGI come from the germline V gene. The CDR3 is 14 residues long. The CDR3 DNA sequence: TGTGCCAGCAGTTACGCGGAGGGTAGTGAAAAACTGTTTTTT. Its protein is CASSYAEGSEKLFF.

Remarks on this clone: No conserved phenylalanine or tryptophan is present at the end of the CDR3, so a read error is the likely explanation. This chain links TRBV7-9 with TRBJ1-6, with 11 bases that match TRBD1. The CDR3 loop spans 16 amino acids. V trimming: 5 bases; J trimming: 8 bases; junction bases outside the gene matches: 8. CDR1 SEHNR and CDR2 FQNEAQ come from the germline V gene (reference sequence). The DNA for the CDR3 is TGTGCCAGCAGCGCCCGGGACAGGGGGACCCATTCACCCCTCCACCTT. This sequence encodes CASSARDRGTHSPLHL.

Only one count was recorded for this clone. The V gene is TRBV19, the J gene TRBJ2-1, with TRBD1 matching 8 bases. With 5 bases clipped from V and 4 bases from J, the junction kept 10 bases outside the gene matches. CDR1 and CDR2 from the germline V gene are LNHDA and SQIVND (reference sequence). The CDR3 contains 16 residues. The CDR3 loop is CASSRRTGQGYNEQFF. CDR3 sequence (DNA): TGTGCCAGTAGTCGTAGAACAGGACAGGGTTACAATGAGCAGTTCTTC. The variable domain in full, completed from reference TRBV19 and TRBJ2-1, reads DGGITQSPKYLFRKEGQNVTLSCEQNLNHDAMYWYRQDPGQGLRLIYYSQIVNDFQKGDIAEGYSVSREKKESFPLTVTSAQKNPTAFYLCASSRRTGQGYNEQFFGPGTRLTVL.

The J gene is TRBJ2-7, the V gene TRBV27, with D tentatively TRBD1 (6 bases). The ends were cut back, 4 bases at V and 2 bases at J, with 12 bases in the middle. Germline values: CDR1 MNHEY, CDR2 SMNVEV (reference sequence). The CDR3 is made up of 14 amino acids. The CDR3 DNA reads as TGTGCCAGCAGTTCCCTGACAGGCACCTACGAGCAGTACTTC. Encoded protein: CASSSLTGTYEQYF.

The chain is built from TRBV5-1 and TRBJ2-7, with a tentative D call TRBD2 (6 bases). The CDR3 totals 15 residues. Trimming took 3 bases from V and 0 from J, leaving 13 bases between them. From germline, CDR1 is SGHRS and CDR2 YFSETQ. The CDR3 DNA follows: TGCGCCAGCAGCTCATCCGGGACTTACTCCTACGAGCAGTACTTC. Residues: CASSSSGTYSYEQYF.

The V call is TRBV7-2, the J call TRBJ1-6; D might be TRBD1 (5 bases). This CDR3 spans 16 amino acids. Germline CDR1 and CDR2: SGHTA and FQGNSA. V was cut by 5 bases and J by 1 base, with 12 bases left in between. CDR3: CASSRIQVSYNSPLHF. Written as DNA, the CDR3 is TGTGCCAGCAGCCGAATACAGGTGTCCTATAATTCACCCCTCCACTTT.

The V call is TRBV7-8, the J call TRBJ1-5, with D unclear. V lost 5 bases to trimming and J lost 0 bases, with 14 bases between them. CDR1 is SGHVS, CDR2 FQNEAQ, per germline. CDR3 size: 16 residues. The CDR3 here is CASSLPREPSNQPQHF. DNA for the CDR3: TGTGCCAGCAGCCTCCCTCGGGAGCCTAGCAATCAGCCCCAGCATTTT.

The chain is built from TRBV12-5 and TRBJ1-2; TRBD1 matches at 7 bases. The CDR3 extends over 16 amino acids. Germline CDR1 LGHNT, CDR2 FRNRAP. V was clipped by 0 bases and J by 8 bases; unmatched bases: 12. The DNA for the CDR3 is TGTGCTAGTGGTTTGGTACTGGGAAGGGGGCTCGACGGCTACACCTTC. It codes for CASGLVLGRGLDGYTF.

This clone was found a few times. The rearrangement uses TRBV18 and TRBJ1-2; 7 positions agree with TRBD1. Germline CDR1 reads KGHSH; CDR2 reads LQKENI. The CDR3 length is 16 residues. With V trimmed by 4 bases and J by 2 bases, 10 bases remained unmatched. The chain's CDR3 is CASSRTTAGGNYGYTF. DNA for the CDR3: TGTGCCAGCTCACGAACGACGGCAGGGGGAAACTATGGCTACACCTTC. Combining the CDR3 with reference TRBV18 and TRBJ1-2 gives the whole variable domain NAGVMQNPRHLVRRRGQEARLRCSPMKGHSHVYWYRQLPEEGLKFMVYLQKENIIDESGMPKERFSAEFPKEGPSILRIQQVVRGDSAAYFCASSRTTAGGNYGYTFGSGTRLTVV.

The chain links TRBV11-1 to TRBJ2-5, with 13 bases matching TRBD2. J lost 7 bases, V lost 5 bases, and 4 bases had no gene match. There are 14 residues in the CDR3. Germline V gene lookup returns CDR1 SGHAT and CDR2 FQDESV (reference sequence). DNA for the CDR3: TGTGCCAGCAGCACTAGCGGGGGGGCCTGGACCCAGTACTTC. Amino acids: CASSTSGGAWTQYF.

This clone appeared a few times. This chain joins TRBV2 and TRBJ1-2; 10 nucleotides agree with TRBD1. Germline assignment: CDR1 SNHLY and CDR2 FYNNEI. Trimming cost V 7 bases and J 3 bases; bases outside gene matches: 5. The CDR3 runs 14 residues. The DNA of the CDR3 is TGTGCCAGCACGACAGGGGGCGGGTACTATGGCTACACCTTC. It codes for CASTTGGGYYGYTF.

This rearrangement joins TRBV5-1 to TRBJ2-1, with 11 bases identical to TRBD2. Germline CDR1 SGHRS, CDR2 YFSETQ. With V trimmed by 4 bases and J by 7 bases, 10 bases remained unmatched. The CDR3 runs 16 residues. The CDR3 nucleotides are TGCGCCAGCAGCGGTTTTAGCGGGGGGGCGTCTAATGAGCAGTTCTTC. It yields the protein CASSGFSGGASNEQFF.

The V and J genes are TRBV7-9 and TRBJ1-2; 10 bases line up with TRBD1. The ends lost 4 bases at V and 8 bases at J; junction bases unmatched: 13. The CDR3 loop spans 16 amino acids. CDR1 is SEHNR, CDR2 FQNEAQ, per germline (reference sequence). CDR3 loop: CASSYTPRQGARGYTF. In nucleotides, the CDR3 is TGTGCCAGCAGCTACACCCCGAGACAGGGGGCGCGAGGCTACACCTTC.

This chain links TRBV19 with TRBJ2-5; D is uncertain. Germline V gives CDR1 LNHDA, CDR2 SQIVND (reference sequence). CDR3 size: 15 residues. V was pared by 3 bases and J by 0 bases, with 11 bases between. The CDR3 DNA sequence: TGTGCCAGTAGTATTGGGTCAGGATACCAAGAGACCCAGTACTTC. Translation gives CASSIGSGYQETQYF. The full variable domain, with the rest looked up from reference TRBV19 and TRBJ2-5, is DGGITQSPKYLFRKEGQNVTLSCEQNLNHDAMYWYRQDPGQGLRLIYYSQIVNDFQKGDIAEGYSVSREKKESFPLTVTSAQKNPTAFYLCASSIGSGYQETQYFGPGTRLLVL.

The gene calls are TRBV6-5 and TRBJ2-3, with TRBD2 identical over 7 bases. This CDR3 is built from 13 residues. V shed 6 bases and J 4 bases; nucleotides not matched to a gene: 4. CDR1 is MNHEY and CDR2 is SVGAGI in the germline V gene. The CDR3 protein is CASRMSGADTQYF. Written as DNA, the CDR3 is TGTGCCAGCAGGATGAGCGGGGCAGATACGCAGTATTTT.

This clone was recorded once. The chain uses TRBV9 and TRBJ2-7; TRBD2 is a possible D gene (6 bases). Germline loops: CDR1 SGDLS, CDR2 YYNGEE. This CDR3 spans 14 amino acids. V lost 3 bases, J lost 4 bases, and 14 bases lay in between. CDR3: CASSAGVEGYEQYF. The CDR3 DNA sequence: TGTGCCAGCAGCGCGGGGGTAGAGGGGTACGAGCAGTACTTC.

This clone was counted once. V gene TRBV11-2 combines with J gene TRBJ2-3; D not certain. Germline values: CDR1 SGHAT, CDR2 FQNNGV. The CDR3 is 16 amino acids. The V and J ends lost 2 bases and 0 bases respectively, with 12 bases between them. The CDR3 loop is CASSLTLSASTDTQYF. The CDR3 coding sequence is TGTGCCAGCAGCTTAACACTCAGCGCGAGCACAGATACGCAGTATTTT.

The CDR3 loop reads CASGLGRGQGNSPLHF. CDR3 coding DNA: TGTGCCAGCGGGTTAGGGAGGGGACAGGGGAATTCACCCCTCCACTTT. The chain has TRBV27 and TRBJ1-6, with 10 bases lining up with TRBD1. The CDR3 runs to 16 residues. Trimming at V came to 8 bases and at J to 7 bases, leaving 11 bases not matched to a gene. In germline, CDR1 is MNHEY, CDR2 SMNVEV (reference sequence).

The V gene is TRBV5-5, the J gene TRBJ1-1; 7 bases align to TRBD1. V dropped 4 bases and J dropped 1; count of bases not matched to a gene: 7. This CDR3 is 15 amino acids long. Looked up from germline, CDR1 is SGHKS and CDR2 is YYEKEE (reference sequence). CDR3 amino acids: CASSTYRGGNTEAFF. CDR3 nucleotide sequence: TGTGCCAGCAGCACCTACAGGGGCGGGAACACTGAAGCTTTCTTT.